A single TCR beta chain is shown here with its context. Time point described: newly diagnosed GD, antithyroid drugs for less than 3 months. PBMC RNA was the source of the TCR library. CDR3 regions were amplified by Arm-PCR using iRepertoire HTBI primers to build TCR beta libraries. As handled by the study authors: Identification across samples found some 60 TRBV and about 15 TRBJ segments. TCRdb reprocessed the multiplex PCR reads via MiXCR and lists one record per CDR3 protein. These V and J calls are TCRdb output, not the study's own analysis. The sample includes roughly 420,000 distinct CDR3 sequences, over 15% seen only once; the top ten take about 23%. These data belong to a study of regulatory T cells in long-lasting Graves disease. This CDR3 spans 13 amino acids. V lost 2 bases, J lost 4 bases, and 9 bases lay in between. Germline V gene lookup returns CDR1 SGDLS and CDR2 YYNGEE. These sequences were also reported in another study, on T cells in Graves' hyperthyroidism and ophthalmopathy. That publication notes: HTBI primers were the set used in a first-round RT-PCR of the TCR CDR3.

V usage is TRBV9 and J usage is TRBJ1-2, with D possibly being TRBD1 (5 bases). The specimen comprised peripheral blood mononuclear cells (PBMCs), sampled at new diagnosis, from a patient treated with antithyroid drugs. The source of this sequence is a woman aged 18-29 years with Graves disease. Here the CDR3 reads CASSVTGAYGYTF. For the CDR3, the DNA is TGTGCCAGCAGCGTTACTGGGGCCTATGGCTACACCTTC.